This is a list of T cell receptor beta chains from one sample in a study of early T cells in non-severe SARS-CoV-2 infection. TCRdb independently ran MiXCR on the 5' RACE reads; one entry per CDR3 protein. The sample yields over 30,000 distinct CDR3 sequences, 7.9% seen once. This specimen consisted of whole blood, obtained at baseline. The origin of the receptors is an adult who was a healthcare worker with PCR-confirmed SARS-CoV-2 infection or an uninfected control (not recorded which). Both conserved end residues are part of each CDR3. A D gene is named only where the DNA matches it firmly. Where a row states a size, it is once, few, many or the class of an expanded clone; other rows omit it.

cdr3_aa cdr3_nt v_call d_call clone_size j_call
CASSLLQGGNEQFF TGTGCCAGCAGCTTATTACAGGGTGGCAATGAGCAGTTCTTC TRBV7-9 . few TRBJ2-1
CSARETGLADTQYF TGCAGTGCTAGAGAAACAGGGCTTGCAGATACGCAGTATTTT TRBV20-1 . few TRBJ2-3
CASSLGQTSYEQYF TGTGCCAGCAGCTTGGGACAGACCTCCTACGAGCAGTACTTC TRBV5-4 . . TRBJ2-7
CASSPDGRGEAFF TGTGCCAGCAGCCCCGACGGGCGGGGTGAAGCTTTCTTT TRBV7-9 . few TRBJ1-1
CASSPTGGTSYEQYF TGCGCCAGCAGTCCGACAGGGGGTACCTCCTACGAGCAGTACTTC TRBV5-1 TRBD1 . TRBJ2-7
CSAPGLSQETQYF TGCAGTGCCCCGGGCCTCTCCCAAGAGACCCAGTACTTC TRBV20-1 . many TRBJ2-5
CASSSIRPLNAGAETDTQYF TGTGCCAGCAGCTCCATTCGACCCCTGAATGCGGGAGCGGAGACAGATACGCAGTATTTT TRBV7-6 TRBD2 few TRBJ2-3
CATSRDKVVGFF TGTGCCACCAGCAGAGATAAAGTTGTCGGGTTCTTC TRBV15 . . TRBJ2-1
CSAPPPQANQPQHF TGCAGTGCACCTCCGCCCCAGGCCAATCAGCCCCAGCATTTT TRBV20-1 . . TRBJ1-5
CANQVGSGANVLTF TGTGCCAACCAAGTCGGCTCTGGGGCCAACGTCCTGACTTTC TRBV12-3/TRBV12-4 . few TRBJ2-6
CASSRGQGEGTEAFF TGCGCCAGCAGCCGCGGACAGGGGGAGGGCACTGAAGCTTTCTTT TRBV4-1 TRBD1 many TRBJ1-1
CASSLASGGAQEQFF TGTGCTAGCAGCTTAGCTAGCGGGGGGGCCCAGGAGCAGTTCTTC TRBV7-7 TRBD2 many TRBJ2-1
CASSHQGTSGPYNEQFF TGTGCCAGCAGCCACCAGGGGACTAGCGGGCCCTACAATGAGCAGTTCTTC TRBV3-1 TRBD2 few TRBJ2-1
CASSEGAAYEQYF TGTGCCAGCAGTGAAGGGGCGGCCTACGAGCAGTACTTC TRBV2 . medium-sized TRBJ2-7
CASRPIYSHSYNEQFF TGTGCCAGCAGACCGATCTACTCGCACTCCTACAATGAGCAGTTCTTC TRBV28 . . TRBJ2-1
CASSLRGQVNNEQFF TGTGCCAGCAGCTTAAGGGGACAGGTTAACAATGAGCAGTTCTTC TRBV11-3 TRBD1 many TRBJ2-1
CASSPPDKPNQPQHF TGTGCCAGCAGCCCTCCTGACAAACCCAATCAGCCCCAGCATTTT TRBV28 . few TRBJ1-5
CASSRTSGANEQFF TGTGCCAGCAGCCGGACTAGCGGGGCAAATGAGCAGTTCTTC TRBV11-2 TRBD2 . TRBJ2-1
CASSGRLTHINEAFF TGTGCCAGCAGCGGACGGCTGACCCATATTAATGAAGCTTTCTTT TRBV5-6 . many TRBJ1-1
CASSRDSSGGPFSTDTQYF TGTGCCAGCAGCCGAGACTCTAGCGGGGGGCCATTCAGCACAGATACGCAGTATTTT TRBV7-6 TRBD2 many TRBJ2-3
CASSSGTNYNEQFF TGTGCCAGCAGTTCCGGGACCAACTACAATGAGCAGTTCTTC TRBV27 . few TRBJ2-1
CASSHWELDTQYF TGTGCCAGCAGTCACTGGGAGCTTGATACGCAGTATTTT TRBV9 . . TRBJ2-3
CSATSRDSSYEQYF TGCAGTGCTACCAGCCGGGACTCTTCCTACGAGCAGTACTTC TRBV20-1 . many TRBJ2-7
CASSHRDRELRLHGYTF TGTGCCAGCAGCCACCGGGACAGGGAATTAAGGCTCCATGGCTACACCTTC TRBV12-3/TRBV12-4 TRBD1 many TRBJ1-2
CASSPGTGGPDTQYF TGCGCCAGCAGCCCAGGGACAGGGGGCCCAGATACGCAGTATTTT TRBV4-1 TRBD1 few TRBJ2-3
CASSPPPGEKNQETQYF TGTGCCAGCAGCCCTCCCCCCGGGGAGAAAAACCAAGAGACCCAGTACTTC TRBV7-2 . few TRBJ2-5
CASSYSGGGDTQYF TGCGCCAGCAGCTACTCGGGCGGGGGCGATACGCAGTATTTT TRBV4-1 . many TRBJ2-3
CASSVGGSNTEAFF TGCGCCAGCAGCGTAGGGGGAAGTAACACTGAAGCTTTCTTT TRBV5-1 . many TRBJ1-1
CASSEERGWNTEAFF TGCGCCAGCAGTGAGGAAAGGGGGTGGAACACTGAAGCTTTCTTT TRBV10-1 . few TRBJ1-1
CSGTGTSYEQYF TGCAGTGGTACGGGGACCTCCTACGAGCAGTACTTC TRBV20-1 . . TRBJ2-7
CSASGTSGGFAYEQYF TGCAGTGCTAGCGGGACTAGCGGGGGATTCGCCTACGAGCAGTACTTC TRBV20-1 TRBD2 few TRBJ2-7
CASSPIGGTGAYGYTF TGTGCCAGCAGCCCGATTGGAGGGACAGGGGCCTATGGCTACACCTTC TRBV11-2 TRBD1 few TRBJ1-2
CASSSWTGGFEQYF TGTGCCAGCAGCTCCTGGACAGGGGGCTTCGAGCAGTACTTC TRBV7-9 TRBD1 many TRBJ2-7
CASSDSFLLTGGEETQYF TGCGCCAGCAGTGATTCATTCCTCCTGACAGGGGGCGAAGAGACCCAGTACTTC TRBV10-2 TRBD1 many TRBJ2-5
CASSLCGGFWTRTCEQYF TGTGCCAGCAGTTTATGCGGGGGGTTTTGGACTAGAACGTGCGAGCAGTACTTC TRBV28 TRBD2 many TRBJ2-7
CASSLELGRTYEQYF TGTGCCAGCAGCTTAGAACTCGGCAGGACCTACGAGCAGTACTTC TRBV7-6 . many TRBJ2-7
CSVARHGDSPLHF TGCAGCGTTGCTCGGCACGGGGATTCACCCCTCCACTTT TRBV29-1 . many TRBJ1-6
CASSLNQIYGYTF TGTGCCAGCAGTTTAAATCAGATTTATGGCTACACCTTC TRBV28 . few TRBJ1-2
CASWRTGDNEQFF TGTGCCAGCTGGAGGACAGGGGATAATGAGCAGTTCTTC TRBV5-6 TRBD1 many TRBJ2-1
CASSLAGGTYNEQFF TGTGCCAGCAGCTTAGCGGGGGGAACCTACAATGAGCAGTTCTTC TRBV7-2 . many TRBJ2-1
CASSSDRTWNEKLFF TGTGCCAGCAGCTCAGACAGGACTTGGAATGAAAAACTGTTTTTT TRBV7-9 . . TRBJ1-4
CASSPGMGNTIYF TGTGCCAGCTCACCTGGGATGGGAAACACCATATATTTT TRBV18 . many TRBJ1-3
CASSAEQGWGTQYF TGTGCCAGCAGCGCAGAACAGGGTTGGGGGACCCAGTACTTC TRBV9 . many TRBJ2-5
CSATGTSGNTIYF TGCAGTGCCACCGGGACCTCTGGAAACACCATATATTTT TRBV20-1 . many TRBJ1-3
CASSLFDGIDTQYF TGTGCCAGCAGCTTGTTCGACGGGATAGATACGCAGTATTTT TRBV5-6 . . TRBJ2-3
CSASIGTGAYEQYF TGCAGTGCTAGTATTGGGACAGGGGCCTACGAGCAGTACTTC TRBV20-1 TRBD1 few TRBJ2-7
CASSQVSYRGRWDTEAFF TGTGCCAGCAGCCAAGTATCATACAGGGGGCGTTGGGACACTGAAGCTTTCTTT TRBV14 TRBD1 few TRBJ1-1
CSARELGNSNQPQHF TGCAGTGCTAGAGAGCTAGGGAATAGCAATCAGCCCCAGCATTTT TRBV20-1 . . TRBJ1-5
CASSNGQVGSYNEQFF TGTGCCAGCAGTAACGGACAGGTAGGCTCCTACAATGAGCAGTTCTTC TRBV28 TRBD1 many TRBJ2-1
CASKMPRPAFF TGTGCCAGCAAGATGCCCCGTCCAGCTTTCTTT TRBV6-1 . . TRBJ1-1
CASSPGTATNQPQHF TGCGCCAGCAGCCCGGGGACGGCCACTAATCAGCCCCAGCATTTT TRBV5-1 . many TRBJ1-5
CASSPPSQGLWANYGYTF TGTGCCAGCAGCCCCCCCTCGCAGGGTTTATGGGCTAACTATGGCTACACCTTC TRBV7-9 . many TRBJ1-2
CSADNRDRVREQYF TGCAGTGCCGATAACCGGGACAGGGTTCGGGAGCAGTACTTC TRBV20-1 TRBD1 many TRBJ2-7
CSAPTVSYNEQFF TGCAGTGCACCGACAGTGTCCTACAATGAGCAGTTCTTC TRBV20-1 . . TRBJ2-1
CASSQGPGAYEQYF TGTGCCAGCAGCCAAGGCCCCGGGGCCTACGAGCAGTACTTC TRBV14 . . TRBJ2-7